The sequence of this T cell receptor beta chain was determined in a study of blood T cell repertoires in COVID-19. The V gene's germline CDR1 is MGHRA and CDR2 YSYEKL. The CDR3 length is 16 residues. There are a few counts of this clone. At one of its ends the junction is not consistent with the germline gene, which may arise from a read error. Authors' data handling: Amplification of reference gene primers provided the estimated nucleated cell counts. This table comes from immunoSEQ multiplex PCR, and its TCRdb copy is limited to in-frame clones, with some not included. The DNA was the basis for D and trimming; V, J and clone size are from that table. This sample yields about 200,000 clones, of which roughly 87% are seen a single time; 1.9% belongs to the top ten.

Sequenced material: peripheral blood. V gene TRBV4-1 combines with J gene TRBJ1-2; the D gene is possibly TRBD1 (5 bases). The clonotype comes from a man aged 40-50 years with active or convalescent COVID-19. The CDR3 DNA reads TGCGCCAGCAGCCAAGATTGGGAAGTAGGGGCCTATAGCTACACCTTC. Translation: CASSQDWEVGAYSYTF.